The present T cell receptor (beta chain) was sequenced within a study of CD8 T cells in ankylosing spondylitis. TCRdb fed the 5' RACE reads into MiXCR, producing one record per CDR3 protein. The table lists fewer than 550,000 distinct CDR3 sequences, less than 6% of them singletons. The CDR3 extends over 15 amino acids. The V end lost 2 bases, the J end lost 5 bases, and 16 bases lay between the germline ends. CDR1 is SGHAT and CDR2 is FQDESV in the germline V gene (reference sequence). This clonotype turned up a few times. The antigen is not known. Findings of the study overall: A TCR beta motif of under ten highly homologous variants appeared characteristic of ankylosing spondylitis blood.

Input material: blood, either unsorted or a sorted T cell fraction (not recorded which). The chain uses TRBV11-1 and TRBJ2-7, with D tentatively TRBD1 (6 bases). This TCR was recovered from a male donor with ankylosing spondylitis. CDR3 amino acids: CASSLSSWGHHEQYF. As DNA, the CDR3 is TGTGCCAGCAGCTTATCGTCGTGGGGACACCACGAGCAGTACTTC.